The rows below give T cell receptor beta chains drawn from one sample of a study of blood T cell repertoires in COVID-19. Using immunoSEQ multiplex PCR, the repertoire was profiled, and TCRdb retains in-frame clones only, with some absent. The sample records a few hundred thousand clones, nearly 90% being singletons. Material for sequencing was peripheral blood. The origin of the receptors is a woman aged 55-70 years with COVID-19, enrolled during active disease. Each CDR3 is given with its conserved first and last residue. Fields, in order: V gene, J gene, clone size, D gene, CDR3 protein, CDR3 DNA. D genes are given only for firm matches. Size values are once, few and many counts, or a class for expanded clones, and some rows have none.

>TRBV19|TRBJ2-7|.|.
CASSITVTYEQYF
TGTGCCAGTAGTATAACAGTGACCTACGAGCAGTACTTC
>TRBV5-6|TRBJ1-2|few|.
CASSLPGQLSPYGYTF
TGTGCCAGCAGCTTACCGGGACAACTAAGCCCCTATGGCTACACCTTC
>TRBV19|TRBJ1-1|once|.
CASSPRWAGVNTEAFF
TGTGCCAGTAGCCCCCGGTGGGCAGGGGTGAACACTGAAGCTTTCTTT
>TRBV30|TRBJ1-2|.|.
CAWGMTENYGYTF
TGTGCCTGGGGAATGACAGAGAACTATGGCTACACCTTC
>TRBV3-1/TRBV3-2|TRBJ1-5|.|.
CASSLGQPDRQPQHF
TGTGCCAGCAGCCTAGGACAGCCTGATCGGCAGCCCCAGCATTTT
>TRBV3-1/TRBV3-2|TRBJ2-1|.|TRBD2
CASSQASGGFNEQFF
TGTGCCAGCAGCCAAGCTAGCGGGGGGTTCAATGAGCAGTTCTTC
>TRBV7-2|TRBJ1-3|.|.
CASSLALGRGNTIYF
TGTGCCAGCAGCTTAGCTCTTGGGAGAGGAAACACCATATATTTT
>TRBV29-1|TRBJ2-7|once|TRBD1
CSVARTGGHEQYF
TGCAGCGTTGCTCGGACAGGGGGCCACGAGCAGTACTTC
>TRBV7-2|TRBJ2-3|.|.
CATHRRHTDTQYF
TGTGCCACTCACAGAAGACACACAGATACGCAGTATTTT
>TRBV13|TRBJ1-2|.|.
CASSLKTGASNYGYTF
TGTGCCAGCAGCTTAAAAACTGGGGCTTCTAACTATGGCTACACCTTC
>TRBV7-6|TRBJ1-3|.|.
CASSLGRANSGNTIYF
TGTGCCAGCAGTTTAGGCAGAGCGAACTCTGGAAACACCATATATTTT
>TRBV2|TRBJ2-2|.|.
CASSVGPTDTGELFF
TGTGCCAGCAGTGTCGGCCCAACAGACACCGGGGAGCTGTTTTTT
>TRBV27|TRBJ2-1|.|.
CASVGAYEQFF
TGTGCCAGCGTGGGGGCCTATGAGCAGTTCTTC
>TRBV7-8|TRBJ1-2|.|TRBD1
CASSLALTRGHNGGYTF
TGTGCCAGCAGCTTAGCGCTGACGAGGGGGCACAACGGAGGCTACACCTTC
>TRBV14|TRBJ2-7|.|.
CASSPRVGEQYF
TGTGCCAGCAGCCCACGAGTCGGCGAGCAGTACTTC
>TRBV7-2|TRBJ2-2|.|TRBD1
CASSLTRDRAVTGELFF
TGTGCCAGCAGCTTAACCCGGGACAGGGCTGTCACCGGGGAGCTGTTTTTT
>TRBV4-1|TRBJ1-3|.|.
CASSQAGGRGTGNTIYF
TGCGCCAGCAGCCAAGCTGGCGGTAGGGGAACTGGAAACACCATATATTTT
>TRBV10-3|TRBJ1-1|.|.
CAISEAELWGNTEAFF
TGTGCCATCAGTGAGGCGGAATTATGGGGCAACACTGAAGCTTTCTTT
>TRBV6-5|TRBJ2-3|.|.
CASRLTDTQYF
TGTGCCAGCAGACTCACAGATACGCAGTATTTT
>TRBV2|TRBJ2-5|.|TRBD1
CASREGQQETQYF
TGTGCCAGCAGAGAGGGACAGCAAGAGACCCAGTACTTC
>TRBV7-2|TRBJ2-1|once|TRBD2
CASSLSGGPYNEQFF
TGTGCCAGCAGCTTAAGCGGGGGCCCCTACAATGAGCAGTTCTTC
>TRBV7-9|TRBJ2-7|.|.
CASSKTRDIGTPYEQYF
TGTGCCAGCAGCAAAACCCGGGACATAGGAACTCCCTACGAGCAGTACTTC
>TRBV18|TRBJ2-3|.|.
CASSPPGADTQYF
TGTGCCAGCTCACCCCCGGGGGCAGATACGCAGTATTTT
>TRBV7-6|TRBJ1-1|.|.
CASSLSAGNTEAFF
TGTGCCAGCAGCTTATCCGCAGGAAACACTGAAGCTTTCTTT
>TRBV5-4|TRBJ1-1|.|.
CASSSGGGPITEAFF
TGTGCCAGCAGCTCTGGGGGCGGACCGATCACTGAAGCTTTCTTT
>TRBV18|TRBJ1-6|.|.
CASSPAEGGNSPLHF
TGTGCCAGCTCACCAGCGGAGGGGGGGAATTCACCCCTCCACTTT
>TRBV2|TRBJ2-7|.|.
CASGGTGGGEQYF
TGTGCCAGCGGAGGGACAGGCGGGGGCGAGCAGTACTTC
>TRBV19|TRBJ1-5|.|.
CASSIIGSASGNQPQHF
TGTGCCAGTAGTATTATTGGCAGCGCAAGCGGCAATCAGCCCCAGCATTTT
>TRBV18|TRBJ1-3|.|.
CASSENGTPGNTIYF
TGTGCCAGCTCAGAAAACGGGACTCCAGGAAACACCATATATTTT
>TRBV6-6|TRBJ2-3|.|TRBD1
CASRSDREADTQYF
TGTGCCAGCAGATCGGACAGGGAAGCAGATACGCAGTATTTT
>TRBV6-2/TRBV6-3|TRBJ2-1|.|TRBD2
CASSTPGVTSGGDNEQFF
TGTGCCAGCAGTACCCCAGGGGTAACTAGCGGGGGGGATAATGAGCAGTTCTTC
>TRBV3-1/TRBV3-2|TRBJ2-3|.|.
CASSPTRGTDTQYF
TGTGCCAGCAGCCCCACCAGGGGCACAGATACGCAGTATTTT
>TRBV18|TRBJ1-5|.|TRBD1
CASSLDRDLQPQHF
TGTGCCAGCTCCCTCGACAGGGATCTCCAGCCCCAGCATTTT
>TRBV19|TRBJ1-4|.|TRBD1
CASRNRGDSEKLFF
TGTGCCAGTAGAAACAGGGGGGATAGTGAAAAACTGTTTTTT
>TRBV6-1|TRBJ1-1|.|.
CASSDPGRRNTEAFF
TGTGCCAGCAGTGACCCCGGGAGGCGAAACACTGAAGCTTTCTTT
>TRBV5-1|TRBJ1-3|.|.
CASSLDQGLTSSGNTIYF
TGCGCCAGCAGCTTGGATCAGGGACTCACGAGCTCTGGAAACACCATATATTTT
>TRBV9|TRBJ2-5|.|TRBD2
CASSVGVAGNQQETQYF
TGTGCCAGCAGCGTAGGGGTAGCGGGGAACCAACAAGAGACCCAGTACTTC
>TRBV14|TRBJ1-4|.|.
CASSLLGAHNEKLFF
TGTGCCAGCAGCCTACTAGGAGCGCATAATGAAAAACTGTTTTTT
>TRBV14|TRBJ1-5|once|TRBD1
CASRPTGGTHQPQHF
TGTGCCAGCAGACCCACAGGGGGGACCCATCAGCCCCAGCATTTT
>TRBV9|TRBJ1-1|.|.
CASSVEPGVEAFF
TGTGCCAGCAGCGTAGAGCCAGGGGTAGAAGCTTTCTTT
>TRBV29-1|TRBJ2-7|.|.
CSVEDLVRDKSGQLYEQYF
TGCAGCGTTGAAGATTTAGTAAGGGATAAATCGGGACAACTTTACGAGCAGTACTTC
>TRBV7-3|TRBJ2-5|.|.
CASSLRVPAETQYF
TGTGCCAGCAGCTTAAGGGTTCCAGCGGAGACCCAGTACTTC
>TRBV29-1|TRBJ2-3|.|TRBD2
CSVAGTSGGGSTDTQYF
TGCAGCGTCGCCGGGACTAGCGGGGGGGGGAGCACAGATACGCAGTATTTT
>TRBV6-2/TRBV6-3|TRBJ1-1|.|.
CASSSGTEAFF
TGTGCCAGCAGTTCCGGGACTGAAGCTTTCTTT
>TRBV19|TRBJ1-2|.|TRBD1
CASSIAGTVLNYGYTF
TGTGCCAGTAGTATAGCCGGGACAGTTCTAAACTATGGCTACACCTTC
>TRBV5-5|TRBJ2-7|.|.
CASSSTGPLYEQYF
TGTGCCAGCAGCTCCACAGGGCCCCTCTACGAGCAGTACTTC
>TRBV27|TRBJ2-7|.|.
CASSLIDSSYEQYF
TGTGCCAGCAGTTTAATAGACAGCTCCTACGAGCAGTACTTC
>TRBV19|TRBJ1-2|.|.
CASRIPEVAGGYTF
TGTGCCAGTAGGATACCTGAGGTGGCCGGGGGCTACACCTTC
>TRBV7-9|TRBJ1-4|.|.
CASSLATRWRTNEKLFF
TGTGCCAGCAGCTTAGCGACTCGCTGGCGGACTAATGAAAAACTGTTTTTT
>TRBV6-5|TRBJ1-3|.|.
CASSVTGFGGNTIYF
TGTGCCAGCAGCGTTACAGGGTTTGGTGGAAACACCATATATTTT
>TRBV7-6|TRBJ2-1|.|.
CASSLTRRGPDEQFF
TGTGCCAGCAGCCTTACCAGGCGGGGGCCCGATGAGCAGTTCTTC